One sample yielded the 6 T cell receptor beta chains listed below, sequenced in a study of shared clonotypes between healthy human individuals. Profiled with immunoSEQ multiplex PCR; TCRdb holds only in-frame clones, not every one. The data show approximately 180,000 clones, over 80% seen once. Sequenced material: naive CD4+ T cells sorted from blood. Specified subset: CD45RA+ positively selected. Every receptor here comes from a woman aged 25 to 39 in good health.

The table lists this clone with a count of one. The chain links TRBV9 to TRBJ1-3; 8 positions match TRBD1. The CDR3 has 14 residues. With V trimmed by 3 bases and J by 6 bases, 5 bases remained unmatched. Germline V gene sequence: CDR1 SGDLS, CDR2 YYNGEE. The CDR3, as DNA: TGTGCCAGCAGCGGTGACAGGGGAGTAAACACCATATATTTT. Protein: CASSGDRGVNTIYF.

V gene TRBV2 combines with J gene TRBJ2-5, with TRBD2 matching 13 bases. The end of the DNA aligns better with TRBJ2-7, so the J call may be wrong. CDR3 length: 13 amino acids. Germline V gene sequence: CDR1 SNHLY, CDR2 FYNNEI. The CDR3 region has the DNA TGTGCCAGCAGACTAGCGGGAGGGGGCGAGCAGTACTTC. Its protein product is CASRLAGGGEQYF.

This chain uses TRBV10-3 with TRBJ1-5; tentative D call: TRBD1 (5 bases). Per the germline V gene, CDR1 is ENHRY and CDR2 is SYGVKD. CDR3 length: 16 amino acids. The germline V and J ends were trimmed by 0 bases and 3 bases, with 12 bases remaining between them. CDR3 DNA: TGTGCCATCAGTGAGTCCCCGGGGGGGAACAATCAGCCCCAGCATTTT. It yields the protein CAISESPGGNNQPQHF.

CDR3 region: CASSKQGQGTNTEAFF. CDR3 in DNA: TGTGCCAGCAGCAAACAAGGACAGGGGACGAACACTGAAGCTTTCTTT. V is TRBV21-1 and J is TRBJ1-1; TRBD1 is the table's D call and was not checked against the DNA. TRBV21-1 is classified as a pseudogene. The length of the CDR3 is 16 residues.

V usage is TRBV7-2 and J usage is TRBJ2-1; possible D gene TRBD2, 6 bases. V dropped 0 bases and J dropped 6 bases, with 9 bases sitting between them. CDR1 and CDR2 from the germline V gene are SGHTA and FQGNSA. The length of the CDR3 is 14 residues. The CDR3 coding sequence is TGTGCCAGCAGCTTAGCGGGAGGAACCAATGAGCAGTTCTTC. This codes for CASSLAGGTNEQFF.

The chain recombines TRBV4-1 with TRBJ1-5; D possibly corresponds to TRBD1 (6 bases). CDR3 length: 18 residues. The germline V and J ends were trimmed by 1 base and 0 bases, with 16 bases remaining between them. The germline CDR1 and CDR2 sequences are MGHRA and YSYEKL. The CDR3 region is CASSQVVRGVYSNQPQHF. CDR3 DNA: TGCGCCAGCAGCCAAGTAGTCAGGGGAGTCTATAGCAATCAGCCCCAGCATTTT.